The 20 T cell receptor beta chains below all came from one sample that was sequenced in a study of CD8 T cells in Susac syndrome. Reverse transcription of roughly 0.5 to 1 ug RNA was carried out with random hexamers. TCRdb redid the calling of the immunoSEQ multiplex PCR reads with MiXCR, one entry per CDR3 protein. The data hold under 150,000 distinct CDR3 sequences, with around 94% observed a single time. Source material: CD4+ T cells from PBMCs. The receptors originated from a human donor with multiple sclerosis.

The CDR3 coding sequence is TGTGCCATAAAGACAGGGACCGAGCAGTACTTC. This codes for CAIKTGTEQYF. V gene TRBV6-1 combines with J gene TRBJ2-7, with 7 bases that match TRBD1. V was pared by 10 bases and J by 6 bases, with 6 bases of the junction left unmatched. Germline assignment: CDR1 MNHNS and CDR2 SASEGT. The CDR3 runs 11 residues.

The gene calls are TRBV5-6 and TRBJ1-4; D unresolved. The germline V gene encodes CDR1 SGHDT and CDR2 YYEEEE. The CDR3 extends over 13 amino acids. Trimming pared 0 bases from V and 8 bases from J, leaving 8 bases between. The CDR3 bases are TGTGCCAGCAGCTTGGGATCTGGAGAAAAACTGTTTTTT. Its protein is CASSLGSGEKLFF.

The chain has TRBV5-1 and TRBJ1-5, with TRBD1 matching over 7 bases. CDR1 and CDR2 from the germline V gene are SGHRS and YFSETQ. This CDR3 region has 16 residues. The V segment lost 4 bases and the J segment 2 bases; nucleotides outside the gene matches: 9. The CDR3 region is CASSPIPGGGNQPQHF. CDR3 coding DNA: TGCGCCAGCAGCCCCATCCCAGGGGGTGGCAATCAGCCCCAGCATTTT.

The J gene is TRBJ1-4, the V gene TRBV9; no clear D. The CDR3 consists of 13 residues. CDR1 SGDLS and CDR2 YYNGEE come from the germline V gene. V shed 4 bases and J shed 10 bases, with 14 bases lying between them. The CDR3 protein is CASSRGAPGKLFF. DNA for the CDR3: TGTGCCAGCAGCCGCGGCGCCCCTGGAAAACTGTTTTTT.

The DNA for the CDR3 is TGCGCCAGCAGCCGGGGACTAGCTTTCACCGGGGAGCTGTTTTTT. This translates into CASSRGLAFTGELFF. The rearrangement uses TRBV5-1 and TRBJ2-2; 9 bases map to TRBD2. Germline V CDR1 and CDR2: SGHRS, YFSETQ. The CDR3 sequence is 15 residues long. Trimming cost V 4 bases and J 4 bases; bases outside gene matches: 5.

This clonotype was counted a single time. CDR3 loop: CASGLVYTEAFF. As DNA, the CDR3 is TGTGCTAGTGGTTTGGTATACACTGAAGCTTTCTTT. The chain couples TRBV12-5 to TRBJ1-1; D is ambiguous. Trimming removed 0 bases from V and 3 bases from J, with 2 bases in between. This CDR3 comprises 12 residues. The germline gives CDR1 LGHNT, CDR2 FRNRAP.

The chain joins TRBV12-3 or TRBV12-4 to TRBJ1-2; D may be TRBD1 (6 bases). V was clipped by 6 bases and J by 8 bases, with 13 bases between them. The CDR3 runs 12 residues. CDR3 residues: CASSSTGRGYTF. The CDR3 DNA reads TGTGCCAGCAGCTCTACAGGGCGCGGCTACACCTTC.

The CDR3 DNA sequence: TGTGCCAGCTCACCACGGCGCGCTGATGAGCAGTTCTTC. Amino acid sequence: CASSPRRADEQFF. The chain recombines TRBV18 with TRBJ2-1; no clear D gene. Between the trimmed V and J ends, which lost 1 base and 8 bases, there was a span of 9 bases. Germline V gene lookup returns CDR1 KGHSH and CDR2 LQKENI. The CDR3 runs 13 residues.

The chain employs TRBV12-3 or TRBV12-4 and TRBJ1-2; no definite D call. This CDR3 has 12 amino acids. V lost 3 bases and J lost 8, with 10 bases in between. The CDR3 DNA follows: TGTGCCAGCAGTTTGGCTCCCGGAGGCTACACCTTC. It encodes CASSLAPGGYTF.

The rearrangement links TRBV6-1 to TRBJ2-7, with D perhaps TRBD1 (6 bases). Trimming shortened V by 5 bases and J by 3 bases, and 14 bases separated the two germline ends. Germline V gives CDR1 MNHNS, CDR2 SASEGT. This CDR3 has 14 amino acids. CDR3 sequence reads: CASSWTVTGYEQYF. The CDR3 coding sequence is TGTGCCAGCAGTTGGACAGTGACGGGCTACGAGCAGTACTTC.

The chain has TRBV25-1 and TRBJ2-7, with 8 bases identical to TRBD1. V lost 8 bases and J lost 7; bases outside the gene matches: 13. Germline V gene sequence: CDR1 MGHDK, CDR2 SYGVNS. This CDR3 is 14 amino acids long. As DNA, the CDR3 is TGTGCCAGCCGTTCCGGGACAGGCAGGAGGGAGCAGTACTTC. As protein: CASRSGTGRREQYF.

The chain employs TRBV30 and TRBJ1-4, with 7 bases matching TRBD1. Per germline, CDR1 GTSNPN and CDR2 SVGIG (reference sequence). The length of the CDR3 is 15 residues. V shed 0 bases, J shed 5 bases, and the junction held 6 bases outside the gene matches. The CDR3 DNA sequence: TGTGCCTGGAGTGTACTCGGCAGGGGGAATGAAAAACTGTTTTTT. It encodes CAWSVLGRGNEKLFF. Using reference TRBV30 and TRBJ1-4 for the parts outside the CDR3, the full variable domain is SQTIHQWPATLVQPVGSPLSLECTVEGTSNPNLYWYRQAAGRGLQLLFYSVGIGQISSEVPQNLSASRPQDRQFILSSKKLLLSDSGFYLCAWSVLGRGNEKLFFGSGTQLSVL.

The genes are TRBV28 and TRBJ2-3, with TRBD2 as a possible D gene (5 bases). Trimming took off 6 bases at V and 2 bases at J, with 12 bases between the two ends. The CDR3 covers 14 residues. Germline V lookup: CDR1 MDHEN, CDR2 SYDVKM. The CDR3 region is CASSPPGYTDTQYF. CDR3 sequence (DNA): TGTGCCAGCAGCCCCCCGGGGTACACAGATACGCAGTATTTT.

The sample holds one count of this clonotype. The CDR3, as DNA: TGTGCCAGCAGCAGGGTAACGAACACTGAAGCTTTCTTT. Protein: CASSRVTNTEAFF. V usage is TRBV27 and J usage is TRBJ1-1, with a weak D call TRBD1 (5 bases). In germline, CDR1 is MNHEY, CDR2 SMNVEV (reference sequence). With 6 bases removed from V and 1 base from J, the gap between germline ends came to 9 bases. The CDR3 is made up of 13 amino acids.

The count of this clonotype is one. The genes are TRBV9 and TRBJ2-1, with 8 bases matching TRBD2. In germline, CDR1 is SGDLS, CDR2 YYNGEE. The CDR3 runs 15 residues. V lost 4 bases and J lost 4; bases outside the gene matches: 7. This chain's CDR3 is CASSQGTSLYNEQFF. DNA of the CDR3: TGTGCCAGCAGCCAAGGGACTAGTCTTTACAATGAGCAGTTCTTC.

In its sample, this clonotype was seen a few times. The rearrangement uses TRBV11-1 and TRBJ2-6, with TRBD1 identical over 7 bases. Germline V gene sequence: CDR1 SGHAT, CDR2 FQDESV (reference sequence). V gave up 1 base and J gave up 0 bases; unmatched junction bases: 6. The CDR3 extends over 18 amino acids. CDR3 residues: CASSLEVQGSSGANVLTF. In nucleotides, the CDR3 is TGTGCCAGCAGCTTAGAGGTACAGGGGAGCTCTGGGGCCAACGTCCTGACTTTC.

This clonotype is a singleton in its sample. V is TRBV5-4 and J is TRBJ1-1, with a possible D match to TRBD1 (5 bases). V was trimmed by 0 bases and J by 0 bases, leaving 9 bases between them. The CDR3 consists of 15 residues. Looked up from germline, CDR1 is SGHNT and CDR2 is YYREEE (reference sequence). CDR3 region: CASSLAGQLNTEAFF. The CDR3, as DNA: TGTGCCAGCAGCTTGGCCGGACAACTGAACACTGAAGCTTTCTTT. Full variable domain (rest looked up from reference TRBV5-4 and TRBJ1-1): ETGVTQSPTHLIKTRGQQVTLRCSSQSGHNTVSWYQQALGQGPQFIFQYYREEENGRGNFPPRFSGLQFPNYSSELNVNALELDDSALYLCASSLAGQLNTEAFFGQGTRLTVV.

The CDR3 nucleotides are TGTGCCAGCACCTGGGGGGGAGGGAATCAGCCCCAGCATTTT. The encoded protein is CASTWGGGNQPQHF. V and J are TRBV6-1 and TRBJ1-5, with D possibly matching TRBD1 (5 bases). Germline V gene lookup returns CDR1 MNHNS and CDR2 SASEGT. This CDR3 spans 14 amino acids. The V end was cut by 7 bases, the J end by 4 bases, with 14 bases between.

The V call is TRBV28, the J call TRBJ2-1; 11 bases line up with TRBD2. CDR3 length: 20 amino acids. J lost 1 base, V lost 6 bases, and 17 bases had no gene match. Per the germline V gene, CDR1 is MDHEN and CDR2 is SYDVKM. The CDR3 region is CASSQRLAGRKKVSYNEQFF. The CDR3 coding sequence is TGTGCCAGCAGCCAGAGACTAGCGGGACGAAAAAAAGTTTCCTACAATGAGCAGTTCTTC.

This CDR3 reads CASSLGRDIPGNEQFF. The CDR3 nucleotides read TGCGCCAGCAGCTTGGGGCGTGACATCCCGGGGAATGAGCAGTTCTTC. The J gene is TRBJ2-1, the V gene TRBV5-1, with TRBD2 as a possible D gene (5 bases). The V end lost 0 bases, the J end lost 7 bases, and 17 bases lay between the germline ends. The CDR3 consists of 16 residues. Per germline, CDR1 SGHRS and CDR2 YFSETQ. The variable domain in full, completed from reference TRBV5-1 and TRBJ2-1, reads KAGVTQTPRYLIKTRGQQVTLSCSPISGHRSVSWYQQTPGQGLQFLFEYFSETQRNKGNFPGRFSGRQFSNSRSEMNVSTLELGDSALYLCASSLGRDIPGNEQFFGPGTRLTVL.